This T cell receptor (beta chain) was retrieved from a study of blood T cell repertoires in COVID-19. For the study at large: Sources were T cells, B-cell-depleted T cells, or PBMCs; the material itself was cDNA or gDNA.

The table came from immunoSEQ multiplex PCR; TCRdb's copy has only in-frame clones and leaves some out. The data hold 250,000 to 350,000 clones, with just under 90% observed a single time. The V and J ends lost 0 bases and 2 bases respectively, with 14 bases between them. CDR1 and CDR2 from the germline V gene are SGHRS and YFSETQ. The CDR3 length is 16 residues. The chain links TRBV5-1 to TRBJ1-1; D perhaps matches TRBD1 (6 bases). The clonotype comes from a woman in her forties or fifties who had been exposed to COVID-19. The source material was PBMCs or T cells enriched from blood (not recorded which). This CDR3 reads CASSLEGAGGNTEAFF. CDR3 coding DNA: TGCGCCAGCAGCTTGGAAGGGGCGGGGGGCAACACTGAAGCTTTCTTT.